This section outlines one T cell receptor (beta chain) sequence together with its context. This sample stems from a study of blood T cell repertoires in COVID-19. TCRdb keeps only in-frame clones here, not all; method: immunoSEQ multiplex PCR. The sample consists of over 10,000 clones, nearly 90% of them appearing once. CDR3 size: 16 residues. After removal of 4 bases from V and 3 bases from J, the junction contained 8 bases not matched to a gene. Germline loops: CDR1 SGDLS, CDR2 YYNGEE. The clonotype comes from a human donor in a cohort sampled during active COVID-19. The chain uses TRBV9 and TRBJ2-3, with 10 positions matching TRBD2. The specimen sequenced was peripheral blood. The CDR3 region has the DNA TGTGCCAGCAGCAGAAGCGGGGGGGCCTTGACAGATACGCAGTATTTT. Protein product: CASSRSGGALTDTQYF. The full variable domain, with the rest looked up from reference TRBV9 and TRBJ2-3, is DSGVTQTPKHLITATGQRVTLRCSPRSGDLSVYWYQQSLDQGLQFLIQYYNGEERAKGNILERFSAQQFPDLHSELNLSSLELGDSALYFCASSRSGGALTDTQYFGPGTRLTVL.